These 9 T cell receptor beta chains share one sample of origin, sequenced in a study of neurological immune-mediated disorders. TCRdb re-derived calls from the 5' RACE reads in MiXCR, one entry per CDR3 protein. The sample lists about 82,000 distinct CDR3 sequences, roughly 2.6% seen once, with more than 0.95% in the top ten. The source material was PBMCs. The source is a woman in her 30s with multiple sclerosis.

This clonotype occurred many times. The rearrangement uses TRBV11-2 and TRBJ2-1, with 11 nucleotides matching TRBD2. Germline CDR1 is SGHAT and CDR2 is FQNNGV. With 5 bases clipped from V and 9 bases from J, the junction kept 15 bases outside the gene matches. This CDR3 spans 17 amino acids. The CDR3, as DNA: TGTGCCAGCAGCCTAAGAGTAGCGGGAGGGAATATGGGTGAGCAGTTCTTC. As protein: CASSLRVAGGNMGEQFF.

This clonotype was recorded a few times. A single base separates this from a much larger clone, so it may be a read error. The chain recombines TRBV5-6 with TRBJ2-7; 7 bases fit TRBD1. The germline V gene has CDR1 SGHDT and CDR2 YYEEEE. V trimming: 4 bases; J trimming: 7 bases; junction bases outside the gene matches: 11. The CDR3 loop spans 14 amino acids. CDR3 nucleotides: TGTGCCAGCAGCCAGCTGGGACAGAACGAAGAGCAGTACTTC. Its protein product is CASSQLGQNEEQYF. The full variable domain, its missing parts supplied by reference TRBV5-6 and TRBJ2-7, is DAGVTQSPTHLIKTRGQQVTLRCSPKSGHDTVSWYQQALGQGPQFIFQYYEEEERQRGNFPDRFSGHQFPNYSSELNVNALLLGDSALYLCASSQLGQNEEQYFGPGTRLTVT.

This clonotype was counted many times. The chain employs TRBV25-1 and TRBJ2-7; 9 positions agree with TRBD2. CDR1 is MGHDK and CDR2 is SYGVNS in the germline V gene. The CDR3 runs 15 residues. Germline trimming cut 5 bases from V and 2 bases from J; bases unmatched to any gene: 7. Here the CDR3 reads CASSPAASGTYEQYF. CDR3 DNA sequence: TGTGCCAGCAGTCCCGCGGCTAGCGGGACCTACGAGCAGTACTTC.

This clonotype was picked up many times. The gene calls are TRBV14 and TRBJ2-7; D is uncertain. Between the trimmed V and J ends, which lost 1 base and 1 base, there was a span of 8 bases. CDR1 SGHDN and CDR2 FVKESK come from the germline V gene. The CDR3 loop spans 14 amino acids. The CDR3 here is CASSQGLPSYEQYF. The CDR3 region has the DNA TGTGCCAGCAGCCAAGGACTTCCATCCTACGAGCAGTACTTC. The variable domain in full, with the rest retrieved from reference TRBV14 and TRBJ2-7, is EAGVTQFPSHSVIEKGQTVTLRCDPISGHDNLYWYRRVMGKEIKFLLHFVKESKQDESGMPNNRFLAERTGGTYSTLKVQPAELEDSGVYFCASSQGLPSYEQYFGPGTRLTVT.

This clonotype was counted many times. The chain is built from TRBV15 and TRBJ2-5; D tentatively fits TRBD1 or TRBD2 (6 bases each). V shed 4 bases and J shed 5 bases, with 17 bases lying between them. Germline values: CDR1 LNHNV, CDR2 YYDKDF (reference sequence). The CDR3 contains 15 residues. DNA of the CDR3: TGTGCCACCAGCAAGGCAGGAGAAGGGGGGGAGACCCAGTACTTC. Protein sequence: CATSKAGEGGETQYF.

This clonotype was seen many times. The V call is TRBV7-2, the J call TRBJ2-1; the match to TRBD2 covers 8 bases. The junction had 4 bases not matched to a gene; V was cut back by 4 bases and J by 5 bases. CDR1 and CDR2 (germline): SGHTA, FQGNSA. There are 14 residues in the CDR3. The CDR3 protein is CASSSGLDHNEQFF. In DNA, the CDR3 is TGTGCCAGCAGCTCGGGACTAGACCACAATGAGCAGTTCTTC.

This clonotype has at least ten counts. CDR3 amino acids: CASKWTSYHAGANVLTF. CDR3 bases: TGTGCCAGCAAGTGGACTAGTTATCACGCTGGGGCCAACGTCCTGACTTTC. The chain joins TRBV27 to TRBJ2-6; 7 nucleotides line up with TRBD2. The CDR3 spans 17 residues. Germline V lookup: CDR1 MNHEY, CDR2 SMNVEV (reference sequence). Germline trimming cut 7 bases from V and 2 bases from J; bases unmatched to any gene: 11.

This clonotype was observed many times. The chain uses TRBV12-3 or TRBV12-4 and TRBJ2-7, with D maybe TRBD2 (5 bases). V was trimmed by 5 bases and J by 3 bases, leaving 14 bases between them. The length of the CDR3 is 14 residues. The CDR3 nucleotides read TGTGCCAGCAGTCCACTAGAGCGTGACTACGAGCAGTACTTC. It yields the protein CASSPLERDYEQYF.

This clonotype occurred many times. The V gene is TRBV20-1, the J gene TRBJ2-1; 7 bases line up with TRBD2. With 3 bases clipped from V and 9 bases from J, the junction kept 20 bases outside the gene matches. The germline V gene encodes CDR1 DFQATT and CDR2 SNEGSKA (reference sequence). CDR3 length: 17 residues. The CDR3 DNA reads as TGCAGTGCTAGGGTTGAGGCGGCGGCGGGAGTGAGAGGTGAGCAGTTCTTC. It translates to CSARVEAAAGVRGEQFF.